This paragraph covers one TCR beta chain sequence. Its antigen is unidentified. At one end the junction does not follow the germline gene, possibly because of a read error. Together with a sample-barcoded 5' primer, a J-beta primer mix was included in a second PCR lasting about 7 to 11 cycles. MiXCR, applied by TCRdb to the 5' RACE reads, yields one record per CDR3 protein. The repertoire holds approximately 940,000 distinct CDR3 sequences, with roughly 48% as singletons. This record belongs to a study of blood T cells in healthy people across ages. Study-wide findings and caveats: Per million T cells, TCR beta diversity dropped roughly linearly as age increased. Investigators viewed diversity estimates from one million T cells as underestimates, the study reported.

Germline V gene lookup returns CDR1 LGHDT and CDR2 YNNKEL (reference sequence). The CDR3 totals 14 residues. Every donor provided 9.5 to 10 milliliters of peripheral blood. The chain carries TRBV3-1 and TRBJ1-4, with D unclear. The sequenced sample consisted of blood. This TCR was recovered from a man aged 25-40 years in good health. CDR3: CASSQDSTSEKLFF. CDR3 nucleotide sequence: TGTGCCAGCAGCCAAGACTCTACTAGTGAAAAACTGTTTTTT.